The 16 T cell receptor beta chains below all came from one sample that was sequenced in a study of T cell responses to AZD1222 COVID-19 vaccine. The repertoire was sequenced with immunoSEQ multiplex PCR; TCRdb's copy has only in-frame clones and lacks some. The table lists 95,000 to 150,000 clones, about 91% of them singletons. The specimen was peripheral blood, collected on day 0 of AZD1222 vaccination. These receptors came from an adult in good health.

The chain employs TRBV30 and TRBJ1-5, with 12 bases that match TRBD1. Trimming removed 1 base from V and 6 bases from J; junction bases left unmatched: 10. Germline CDR1 GTSNPN, CDR2 SVGIG (reference sequence). This CDR3 has 17 amino acids. CDR3 nucleotides: TGTGCCTGGAGTGCCCAAAGGGGGACAGGGGGCGGTCAGCCCCAGCATTTT. Its protein is CAWSAQRGTGGGQPQHF.

V is TRBV7-9 and J is TRBJ1-1; 9 bases are shared with TRBD1. CDR3 size: 15 residues. In germline, CDR1 is SEHNR, CDR2 FQNEAQ (reference sequence). The trim removed 5 bases at V and 4 bases at J, leaving 8 bases unmatched. CDR3 protein: CASSPPGTGTTEAFF. The CDR3 DNA is TGTGCCAGCAGCCCTCCCGGGACAGGGACCACTGAAGCTTTCTTT.

V is TRBV18 and J is TRBJ1-2; no reliable D call. The germline V and J ends were trimmed by 3 bases and 4 bases, with 12 bases remaining between them. The CDR3 has 14 residues. In germline, CDR1 is KGHSH, CDR2 LQKENI. The CDR3 DNA follows: TGTGCCAGCTCACCTGGGCAGGAGCTCTATGGCTACACCTTC. Amino acids: CASSPGQELYGYTF. The whole variable domain, filled in from reference TRBV18 and TRBJ1-2, reads NAGVMQNPRHLVRRRGQEARLRCSPMKGHSHVYWYRQLPEEGLKFMVYLQKENIIDESGMPKERFSAEFPKEGPSILRIQQVVRGDSAAYFCASSPGQELYGYTFGSGTRLTVV.

The chain links TRBV12-3 or TRBV12-4 to TRBJ1-1, with no clear D. With 2 bases removed from V and 0 bases from J, the gap between germline ends came to 4 bases. There are 13 residues in the CDR3. DNA of the CDR3: TGTGCCAGCAGTTTATCACTGAACACTGAAGCTTTCTTT. This encodes CASSLSLNTEAFF.

The chain couples TRBV11-1 to TRBJ1-6; a possible D gene is TRBD1 (6 bases). The germline V gene has CDR1 SGHAT and CDR2 FQDESV (reference sequence). The V end was cut by 5 bases, the J end by 0 bases, with 11 bases between. This CDR3 spans 16 amino acids. CDR3 nucleotide sequence: TGTGCCAGCAGCGGTGACAGGAGCTCCTATAATTCACCCCTCCACTTT. Protein sequence: CASSGDRSSYNSPLHF.

The chain employs TRBV24-1 and TRBJ2-5; 11 bases line up with TRBD2. In germline, CDR1 is KGHDR, CDR2 SFDVKD. The trim removed 4 bases at V and 2 bases at J, leaving 2 bases unmatched. This CDR3 spans 15 amino acids. CDR3 bases: TGTGCCACCAGTGAGCTAGCGGGAGGACAAGAGACCCAGTACTTC. Its translation: CATSELAGGQETQYF.

The chain recombines TRBV5-4 with TRBJ2-3, with D maybe TRBD2 (7 bases). In germline, CDR1 is SGHNT, CDR2 YYREEE (reference sequence). This CDR3 has 17 amino acids. The V end was cut by 4 bases, the J end by 0 bases, with 18 bases between. CDR3: CASSHGGAGASTDTQYF. The CDR3 DNA is TGTGCCAGCAGCCATGGGGGGGCAGGGGCTAGCACAGATACGCAGTATTTT.

The J gene is TRBJ2-1, the V gene TRBV6-4, with TRBD2 matching over 7 bases. The V gene's germline CDR1 is MRHNA and CDR2 SNTAGT. V lost 5 bases and J lost 2; bases outside the gene matches: 9. This CDR3 has 16 residues. CDR3 sequence reads: CASSLEAGSTYNEQFF. In DNA form, the CDR3 reads TGTGCCAGCAGTTTGGAAGCGGGATCAACCTACAATGAGCAGTTCTTC.

The chain joins TRBV30 to TRBJ1-2; D remains unclear. The germline V and J ends were trimmed by 2 bases and 5 bases, with 9 bases remaining between them. Looked up from germline, CDR1 is GTSNPN and CDR2 is SVGIG (reference sequence). This CDR3 is 12 amino acids long. The CDR3 nucleotides are TGTGCCTGGAGTCGAGGCGTTTATGGCTACACCTTC. It specifies CAWSRGVYGYTF.

The chain combines TRBV19 with TRBJ2-4, with D perhaps matching TRBD1 (7 bases). The CDR3 contains 14 residues. V gave up 4 bases and J gave up 3 bases, with 10 bases separating them. Germline loops: CDR1 LNHDA, CDR2 SQIVND (reference sequence). The CDR3 nucleotides are TGTGCCAGTAGTAGGGGGGACAGCAAAAACATTCAGTACTTC. It codes for CASSRGDSKNIQYF.

This clone came up once. The chain is built from TRBV5-1 and TRBJ2-1; 8 bases match TRBD1. The germline gives CDR1 SGHRS, CDR2 YFSETQ. V shed 9 bases, J shed 5 bases, and the junction held 10 bases outside the gene matches. This CDR3 is built from 14 residues. The CDR3 here is CATRGQGANNEQFF. The CDR3 DNA reads as TGCGCCACGAGAGGGCAGGGGGCAAACAATGAGCAGTTCTTC.

V gene TRBV5-6 combines with J gene TRBJ1-2, with a tentative D call TRBD1 (6 bases). V lost 1 base, J lost 9 bases, and 13 bases lay in between. CDR3 length: 13 residues. Per the germline V gene, CDR1 is SGHDT and CDR2 is YYEEEE. The CDR3 DNA reads as TGTGCCAGCAGCTTGCAATTTGACAGGCGCTACACCTTC. Amino acids: CASSLQFDRRYTF.

The sample holds one count of this clone. This chain joins TRBV2 and TRBJ2-2; a possible D gene is TRBD1 (5 bases). This CDR3 is built from 16 residues. Between the trimmed V and J ends, which lost 2 bases and 1 base, there was a span of 11 bases. Germline CDR1 is SNHLY and CDR2 is FYNNEI. The chain's CDR3 is CASSERQPLNTGELFF. The CDR3 DNA follows: TGTGCCAGCAGTGAAAGACAGCCCCTGAACACCGGGGAGCTGTTTTTT.

The count of this clone is one. J is TRBJ1-5 and V is TRBV6-5; 7 positions match TRBD1. The CDR3 spans 15 residues. Trimming removed 10 bases from V and 4 bases from J; junction bases left unmatched: 13. Germline CDR1 reads MNHEY; CDR2 reads SVGAGI. CDR3 coding DNA: TGTGCCACCCGCCAGGGGGGCTTCTGGAATCAGCCCCAGCATTTT. Protein product: CATRQGGFWNQPQHF.

The chain is built from TRBV14 and TRBJ1-1; D uncertain. This CDR3 has 14 residues. V was pared by 0 bases and J by 5 bases, with 10 bases between. Germline assignment: CDR1 SGHDN and CDR2 FVKESK. CDR3 sequence: CASSQDGSGTEAFF. In DNA form, the CDR3 reads TGTGCCAGCAGCCAAGATGGGAGTGGGACTGAAGCTTTCTTT.

The chain recombines TRBV19 with TRBJ1-5; TRBD1 might be the D (6 bases). The V end was cut by 8 bases, the J end by 3 bases, with 8 bases between. Germline V gene sequence: CDR1 LNHDA, CDR2 SQIVND (reference sequence). This CDR3 spans 12 amino acids. CDR3 sequence (DNA): TGTGCCAGTGGGGACACCAATCAGCCCCAGCATTTT. Translation gives CASGDTNQPQHF. The full variable domain, its missing parts supplied by reference TRBV19 and TRBJ1-5, is DGGITQSPKYLFRKEGQNVTLSCEQNLNHDAMYWYRQDPGQGLRLIYYSQIVNDFQKGDIAEGYSVSREKKESFPLTVTSAQKNPTAFYLCASGDTNQPQHFGDGTRLSIL.